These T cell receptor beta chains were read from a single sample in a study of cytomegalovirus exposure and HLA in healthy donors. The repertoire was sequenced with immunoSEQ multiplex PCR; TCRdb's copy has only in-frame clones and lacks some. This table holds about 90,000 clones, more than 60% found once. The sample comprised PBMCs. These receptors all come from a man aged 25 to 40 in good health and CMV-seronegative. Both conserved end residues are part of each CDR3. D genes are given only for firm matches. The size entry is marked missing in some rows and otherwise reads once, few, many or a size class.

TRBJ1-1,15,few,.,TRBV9,TGTGCCAGCAGCGTAGGAGTGGGGCTGAACACTGAAGCTTTCTTT,CASSVGVGLNTEAFF
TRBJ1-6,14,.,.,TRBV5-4,TGTGCCAGCAGCTTGGCGCAGGCCAATTCACCCCTCCACTTT,CASSLAQANSPLHF
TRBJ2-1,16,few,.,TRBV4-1,TGCGCCAGCAGCCAAGATCCAAGCTATGGTTACAATGAGCAGTTCTTC,CASSQDPSYGYNEQFF
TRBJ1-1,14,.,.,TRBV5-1,TGCGCCAGCAGCTTGTCAGAAATGAACACTGAAGCTTTCTTT,CASSLSEMNTEAFF
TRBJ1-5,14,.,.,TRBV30,TGTGCCTGGAGTATTGGGCAGGGGTACCAGCCCCAGCATTTT,CAWSIGQGYQPQHF
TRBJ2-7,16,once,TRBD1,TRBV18,TGTGCCAGCTCACCTGACAGGGGTCGACCACGCCACGAGCAGTACTTC,CASSPDRGRPRHEQYF
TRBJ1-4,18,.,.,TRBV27,TGTGCCAGCAGTTTATCAAAGACTCACAGGGTGACTAATGAAAAACTGTTTTTT,CASSLSKTHRVTNEKLFF
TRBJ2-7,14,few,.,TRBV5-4,TGTGCCAGCAGCTTGAGCAGGGGCTCCTACGAGCAGTACTTC,CASSLSRGSYEQYF
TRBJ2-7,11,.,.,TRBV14,TGTGCCAGCAGCCAAGGTGAGGCGGAGTACTTC,CASSQGEAEYF
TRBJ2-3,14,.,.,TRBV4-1,TGCGCCAGCAGCCAAGATTACGGTACAGATACGCAGTATTTT,CASSQDYGTDTQYF
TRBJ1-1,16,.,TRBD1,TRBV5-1,TGCGCCAGCACCCTACAGGGGGTCTCTATGAACACTGAAGCTTTCTTT,CASTLQGVSMNTEAFF
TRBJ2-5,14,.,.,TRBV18,TGTGCCAGCTCACCTCGGGAGAGGCAAGAGACCCAGTACTTC,CASSPRERQETQYF
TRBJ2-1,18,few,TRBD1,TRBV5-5,TGTGCCAGCAGCTTGGGGCCCGGACAGGGTGGGTCCTACAATGAGCAGTTCTTC,CASSLGPGQGGSYNEQFF
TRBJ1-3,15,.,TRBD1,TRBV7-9,TGTGCCAGCAGCTTAGGGGACAGGGCTGGAAACACCATATATTTT,CASSLGDRAGNTIYF
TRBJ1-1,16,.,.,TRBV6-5,TGTGCCAGCAGTTACTGGGGCGTCACCTTGAACACTGAAGCTTTCTTT,CASSYWGVTLNTEAFF
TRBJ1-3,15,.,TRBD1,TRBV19,TGTGCCAGTAGACCCGGACAGGGTGGTGGAAACACCATATATTTT,CASRPGQGGGNTIYF
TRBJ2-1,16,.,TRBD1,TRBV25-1,TGTGCCAGCAGTGATTTAAGGACAGGGGACGCCGATGAGCAGTTCTTC,CASSDLRTGDADEQFF
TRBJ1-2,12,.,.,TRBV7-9,TGTTCCAGCAGCCCAGGGACTCCTGGCTACACCTTC,CSSSPGTPGYTF
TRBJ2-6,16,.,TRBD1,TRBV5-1,TGCGCCAGCAGCCCGGACAGGGTGGGAGGGGCCAACGTCCTGACTTTC,CASSPDRVGGANVLTF
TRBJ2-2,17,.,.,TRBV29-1,TGCAGCGTTGAATCCTTTGGGTCAGGGATCTCCACCGGGGAGCTGTTTTTT,CSVESFGSGISTGELFF
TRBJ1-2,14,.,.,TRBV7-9,TGTGCCAGCAGGGCAACAGGGAGCTACTATGGCTACACCTTC,CASRATGSYYGYTF
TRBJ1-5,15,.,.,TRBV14,TGTGCCAGCAGCCAATTTTGCAGGGACTATCAGCCCCAGCATTTT,CASSQFCRDYQPQHF
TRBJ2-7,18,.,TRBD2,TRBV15,TGTGCCACCAGCAGAGACCCGGGCGGGGGGGCCAGCTCCTACGAGCAGTACTTC,CATSRDPGGGASSYEQYF
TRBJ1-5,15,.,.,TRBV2,TGTGCCAGCATTCAGGGGCCTAATAGCAATCAGCCCCAGCATTTT,CASIQGPNSNQPQHF
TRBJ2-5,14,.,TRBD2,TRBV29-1,TGCAGCGCCCAGGGCCCTAGCGGCCAAGAGACCCAGTACTTC,CSAQGPSGQETQYF
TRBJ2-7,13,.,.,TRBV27,TGTGCCAGCAGTCCCCCGGGAACAGACGAGCAGTACTTC,CASSPPGTDEQYF
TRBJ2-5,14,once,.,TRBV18,TGTGCCAGCTCACCACCGGCAGGGCAAGAGACCCAGTACTTC,CASSPPAGQETQYF
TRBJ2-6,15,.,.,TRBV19,TGTGCCAGTACCCTGGGGGCAACCGGGGCCAACGTCCTGACTTTC,CASTLGATGANVLTF
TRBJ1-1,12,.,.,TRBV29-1,TGCAGCGGGGGGGGGATGAACACTGAAGCTTTCTTT,CSGGGMNTEAFF
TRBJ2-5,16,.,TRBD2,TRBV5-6,TGTGCCAGCAGCTTCGGTAGCGGGGGGTGGGAAGAGACCCAGTACTTC,CASSFGSGGWEETQYF
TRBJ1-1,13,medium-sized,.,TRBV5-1,TGCGCCAGCAGCTTGGAATTCAGTACTGAAGCTTTCTTT,CASSLEFSTEAFF
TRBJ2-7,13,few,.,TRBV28,TGTGCCAGCAGTATCTCCCGTTTGTTCGAGCAGTACTTC,CASSISRLFEQYF
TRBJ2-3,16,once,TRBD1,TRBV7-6,TGTGCCAGCAGCCCCCTAGCAGGGGGCAGCACAGATACGCAGTATTTT,CASSPLAGGSTDTQYF
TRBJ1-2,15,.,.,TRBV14,TGTGCCAGCAGCCAAGATCAAGGGGCAGCCCGGACCTACACCTTC,CASSQDQGAARTYTF
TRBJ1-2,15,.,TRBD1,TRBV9,TGTGCCAGCAGCGTAGGACACGACAGGGACTATGGCTACACCTTC,CASSVGHDRDYGYTF
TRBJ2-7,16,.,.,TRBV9,TGTGCCAGCAGCGTAGATGCGGGTGACAGGCTCTACGAGCAGTACTTC,CASSVDAGDRLYEQYF
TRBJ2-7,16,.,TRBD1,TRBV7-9,TGTGCCAGCAGCCCCCCTGGGGGACAGGGGTTCTACGAGCAGTACTTC,CASSPPGGQGFYEQYF
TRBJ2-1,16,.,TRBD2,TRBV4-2,TGTGCCAGCAGCCAAGTCGCGCGGGGGGGCAACAATGAGCAGTTCTTC,CASSQVARGGNNEQFF
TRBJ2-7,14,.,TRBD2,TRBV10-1,TGCGCCAGCACCCCGGGGGGTATTCCCTACGAGCAGTACTTC,CASTPGGIPYEQYF
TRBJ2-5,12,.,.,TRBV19,TGTGCCAGCCAAGGCGGCCGAGAGACCCAGTACTTC,CASQGGRETQYF
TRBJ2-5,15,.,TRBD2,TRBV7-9,TGTGCCAGCAGCCATGGGACTAGCGGGGTTATGGCCCAGTACTTC,CASSHGTSGVMAQYF
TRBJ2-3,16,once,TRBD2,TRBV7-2,TGTGCCAGCAGCTTAGGGACTAGCGGGGAGTCAGATACGCAGTATTTT,CASSLGTSGESDTQYF
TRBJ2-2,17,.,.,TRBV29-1,TGCAGCGTTGTTCCGTGGACAGGGAGGGGGAACACCGGGGAGCTGTTTTTT,CSVVPWTGRGNTGELFF
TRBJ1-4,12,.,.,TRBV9,TGTGCCAGCCGGGGGGTAGATGAAAAACTGTTTTTT,CASRGVDEKLFF
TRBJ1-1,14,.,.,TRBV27,TGTGCCAGCAGTTTACAGGGCGGGGGCGCTGAAGCTTTCTTT,CASSLQGGGAEAFF
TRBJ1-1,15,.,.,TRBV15,TGTGCCACCAGCACCGAGCCAGGGATCCCCGTCGGAGCTTTCTTT,CATSTEPGIPVGAFF
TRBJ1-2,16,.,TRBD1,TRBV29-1,TGCAGCGTTGAGTCGACAGGGAGGTATGTTGGATATGGCTACACCTTC,CSVESTGRYVGYGYTF
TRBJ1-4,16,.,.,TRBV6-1,TGTGCCAGCAGTGAGGATTCCGACAGCCCTAATGAAAAACTGTTTTTT,CASSEDSDSPNEKLFF
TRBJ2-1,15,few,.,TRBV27,TGTGCCAGCACCGAGAGGGGGAAACTTCGGTATGAGCAGTTCTTC,CASTERGKLRYEQFF
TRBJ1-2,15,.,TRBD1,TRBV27,TGTGCCAGCAGTTTAAACGGACAGGGCGGCTATGGCTACACCTTC,CASSLNGQGGYGYTF
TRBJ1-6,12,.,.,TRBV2,TGTGCCAGCACGGGAGATAATTCACCCCTCCACTTT,CASTGDNSPLHF
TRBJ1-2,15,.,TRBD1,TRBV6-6,TGTGCCAGCAGTCCCCGGGACAGGGGGAACTATGGCTACACCTTC,CASSPRDRGNYGYTF
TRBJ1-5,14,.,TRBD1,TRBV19,TGTGCCAGTAGCCAGGACAGGGAAGATCAGCCCCAGCATTTT,CASSQDREDQPQHF
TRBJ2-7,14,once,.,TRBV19,TGTGCCAGTAGTCAGAGGCTTCTAGGTTACGAGCAGTACTTC,CASSQRLLGYEQYF
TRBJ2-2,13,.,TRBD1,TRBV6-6,TGTGCCAGCAGCAAGACAGGGGCCGGGGAGCTGTTTTTT,CASSKTGAGELFF